The T cell receptor beta chain under discussion was sequenced for a study of OX40 agonist ivuxolimab in advanced cancers. Background on the study: A diagnosis of hepatocellular carcinoma, melanoma, renal cell or head and neck cancer was present in dose-escalation patients.

V was pared by 3 bases and J by 3 bases, with 6 bases of the junction left unmatched. CDR1 is SGDLS, CDR2 YYNGEE, per germline. The CDR3 length is 16 residues. General study points: In the 0.1 to 3.0 mg/kg range, CD4+ and CD8+ blood T cells had expanded clonally by week 6.

Profiling relied on immunoSEQ multiplex PCR, and the TCRdb table lists in-frame clones only, not all of them. Among about 69,000 clones listed, roughly 90% were seen once. With respect to this clone: The antigen is undetermined.

This specimen consisted of CD4+ or CD8+ T cells sorted from blood, obtained in a trial of the OX40 agonist ivuxolimab. The sequence came from an adult with an advanced solid tumor such as melanoma, head and neck, liver or kidney cancer. The chain has TRBV9 and TRBJ2-2; 9 bases fit TRBD1. DNA for the CDR3: TGTGCCAGCAGCGGAGGGACAGGGAGAGACACCGGGGAGCTGTTTTTT. It encodes CASSGGTGRDTGELFF.